This passage covers 4 T cell receptor beta chains from one sample sequenced in a study of blood T cell repertoires in COVID-19. The protocol was immunoSEQ multiplex PCR, while the TCRdb copy is restricted to in-frame clones and leaves out a portion. The sample includes approximately 280,000 clones, 88% of them seen just once. The sequenced sample consisted of peripheral blood. These TCRs come from a man aged 18 to 30 with active or convalescent COVID-19.

The V and J genes are TRBV6-5 and TRBJ1-5; TRBD1 is a possible D gene (5 bases). V gave up 6 bases and J gave up 7 bases, with 16 bases separating them. The CDR3 loop spans 14 amino acids. The germline V gene encodes CDR1 MNHEY and CDR2 SVGAGI. The CDR3 here is CASSAGTSGQPQHF. CDR3 in DNA: TGTGCCAGCAGCGCGGGGACCAGCGGGCAGCCCCAGCATTTT.

This chain connects TRBV7-9 to TRBJ2-7; no clear D. V lost 5 bases and J lost 3, with 11 bases in between. This CDR3 has 13 residues. The germline CDR1 and CDR2 sequences are SEHNR and FQNEAQ (reference sequence). CDR3 sequence: CASSPQLDYEQYF. CDR3 bases: TGTGCCAGCAGCCCCCAACTCGACTACGAGCAGTACTTC.

The genes are TRBV14 and TRBJ2-7, with D perhaps matching TRBD2 (5 bases). CDR1 and CDR2 (germline): SGHDN, FVKESK. This CDR3 is built from 13 residues. V lost 1 base, J lost 6 bases, and 10 bases lay in between. Here the CDR3 reads CASSQGGWGEQYF. The CDR3 DNA follows: TGTGCCAGCAGCCAAGGCGGGTGGGGCGAGCAGTACTTC.

The genes are TRBV5-1 and TRBJ2-3; 9 bases fit TRBD2. Germline values: CDR1 SGHRS, CDR2 YFSETQ. The CDR3 is 17 amino acids. V gave up 4 bases and J gave up 1 base; unmatched junction bases: 10. CDR3 coding DNA: TGCGCCAGCAGCCTCCGGGGTAGCGGGGGTGGCACAGATACGCAGTATTTT. Translating it yields CASSLRGSGGGTDTQYF.